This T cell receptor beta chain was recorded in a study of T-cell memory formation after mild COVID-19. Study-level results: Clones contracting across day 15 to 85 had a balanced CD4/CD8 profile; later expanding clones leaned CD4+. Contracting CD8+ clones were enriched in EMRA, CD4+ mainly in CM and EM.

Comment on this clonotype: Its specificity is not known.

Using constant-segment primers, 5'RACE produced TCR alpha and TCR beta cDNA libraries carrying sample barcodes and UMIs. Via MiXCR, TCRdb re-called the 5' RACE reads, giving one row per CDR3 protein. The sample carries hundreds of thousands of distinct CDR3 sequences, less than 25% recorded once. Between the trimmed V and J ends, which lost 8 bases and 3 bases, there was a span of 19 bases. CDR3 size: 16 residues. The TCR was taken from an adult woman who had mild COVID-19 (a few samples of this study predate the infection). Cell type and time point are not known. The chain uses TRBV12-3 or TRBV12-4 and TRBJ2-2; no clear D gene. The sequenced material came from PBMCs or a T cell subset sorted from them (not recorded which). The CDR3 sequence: CASSSPDQADTGELFF. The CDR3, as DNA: TGTGCCAGCTCCTCCCCGGACCAGGCCGACACCGGGGAGCTGTTTTTT.